The rows below give T cell receptor beta chains drawn from one sample of a study of identical twins. TCRdb ran MiXCR on the 5' RACE reads and lists one entry per CDR3 protein. This table has under 1 million distinct CDR3 sequences, 12% appearing once. This sample also appeared in a second study, on yellow fever vaccine responses in identical twins.

The source material was PBMCs. These receptors were collected from a woman aged 18-29 years in good health. Both conserved end residues are part of each CDR3. The D gene is left open where the match is weak. For some rows the clone size is stated as once, few or many, or as a class when expanded; others skip it.

TRBV4-1,TRBD2,many,TRBJ2-1,CASSQAGAGGSYSYNEQFF,TGCGCCAGCAGCCAAGCTGGAGCGGGAGGATCCTACTCCTACAATGAGCAGTTCTTC
TRBV7-9,.,few,TRBJ2-2,CASSSLGRSRDGELFF,TGTGCCAGCAGCTCCCTCGGGCGGTCCCGGGACGGGGAGCTGTTTTTT
TRBV24-1,.,.,TRBJ2-1,CATSDLSDRYNEQFF,TGTGCCACCAGTGATTTATCGGACAGATACAATGAGCAGTTCTTC
TRBV12-3/TRBV12-4,.,few,TRBJ2-7,CASRPQIGAYEQYF,TGTGCCAGCAGACCCCAGATAGGAGCCTACGAGCAGTACTTC
TRBV12-3/TRBV12-4,.,few,TRBJ2-3,CASRQGMVDTQYF,TGTGCCAGCAGGCAAGGGATGGTAGATACGCAGTATTTT
TRBV15,.,.,TRBJ2-7,CATSIRAFSYEQYF,TGTGCCACCAGCATCAGGGCATTCTCCTACGAGCAGTACTTC
TRBV6-2/TRBV6-3,TRBD2,few,TRBJ2-7,CASSYPGLAGPRNEQYF,TGTGCCAGCAGTTACCCGGGACTAGCGGGCCCCAGGAACGAGCAGTACTTC
TRBV5-6,TRBD2,.,TRBJ2-7,CASTRRGLAGSYEQYF,TGTGCCAGCACCCGGAGGGGGCTAGCGGGAAGCTACGAGCAGTACTTC
TRBV10-3,TRBD1,.,TRBJ2-3,CAISRQGKADTQYF,TGTGCCATCAGCCGACAGGGTAAGGCAGATACGCAGTATTTT
TRBV7-8,.,few,TRBJ2-1,CASSFLPTGEGTYNEQFF,TGTGCCAGCAGCTTCCTACCCACGGGAGAGGGCACCTACAATGAGCAGTTCTTC
TRBV5-6,TRBD2,.,TRBJ2-7,CASSFGGGDEQYF,TGTGCCAGCAGCTTCGGGGGGGGGGACGAGCAGTACTTC
TRBV11-2,.,.,TRBJ2-2,CASSLVWPGDTGELFF,TGTGCCAGCAGCTTAGTTTGGCCAGGGGACACCGGGGAGCTGTTTTTT
TRBV29-1,TRBD2,few,TRBJ2-7,CSVELSGSPYEQYF,TGCAGCGTTGAACTCAGCGGGAGCCCCTACGAGCAGTACTTC
TRBV9,.,.,TRBJ2-3,CASSVGGTLTDTQYF,TGTGCCAGCAGCGTTGGCGGTACTCTGACAGATACGCAGTATTTT
TRBV12-3/TRBV12-4,TRBD2,.,TRBJ2-5,CASSRGGSGRGKETQYF,TGTGCCAGCAGCCGAGGGGGTAGCGGGAGGGGGAAAGAGACCCAGTACTTC
TRBV5-4,TRBD2,once,TRBJ2-5,CASCQTSGGKETQYF,TGTGCCAGCTGCCAGACTAGCGGGGGCAAAGAGACCCAGTACTTC
TRBV6-1,TRBD2,.,TRBJ2-1,CASSEALGTSGGNEQFF,TGTGCCAGCAGTGAAGCGCTTGGGACTAGCGGGGGGAATGAGCAGTTCTTC
TRBV12-3/TRBV12-4,.,few,TRBJ2-7,CASSFSSEQYF,TGTGCCAGCAGTTTTTCATCCGAGCAGTACTTC
TRBV15,.,few,TRBJ2-6,CATSLRDEHSGANVLTF,TGTGCCACCAGCCTCCGGGACGAACATTCCGGGGCCAACGTCCTGACTTTC
TRBV20-1,TRBD1,few,TRBJ1-1,CSAITGGNTEAFF,TGCAGTGCTATCACAGGGGGGAACACTGAAGCTTTCTTT
TRBV7-9,.,many,TRBJ2-1,CASSKSESSYNEQFF,TGTGCCAGCAGCAAGTCTGAGAGTTCCTACAATGAGCAGTTCTTC
TRBV4-1,.,many,TRBJ1-5,CASSQVFQVQAPGGNQPQHF,TGCGCCAGCAGCCAAGTCTTCCAGGTCCAGGCCCCGGGAGGCAATCAGCCCCAGCATTTT
TRBV7-2,.,.,TRBJ1-6,CASSLWGYNSPLHF,TGTGCCAGCAGCTTATGGGGGTATAATTCACCCCTCCACTTT
TRBV28,.,few,TRBJ2-7,CASSPPRRMSGYEQYF,TGTGCCAGCAGTCCCCCCAGGAGGATGTCGGGCTACGAGCAGTACTTC
TRBV28,.,.,TRBJ2-2,CASRFQGTNTGELFF,TGTGCCAGCAGATTTCAGGGGACGAACACCGGGGAGCTGTTTTTT
TRBV10-3,TRBD1,many,TRBJ2-1,CASWDRNNEQFF,TGTGCCAGTTGGGACAGAAACAATGAGCAGTTCTTC
TRBV12-3/TRBV12-4,TRBD2,few,TRBJ2-3,CARSPPGTSLLRTDTQYF,TGTGCCCGCAGTCCGCCCGGGACTAGCCTACTAAGAACAGATACGCAGTATTTT
TRBV4-1,.,many,TRBJ1-5,CASSAGGGVWGNQPQHF,TGCGCCAGCAGCGCCGGCGGGGGAGTTTGGGGCAATCAGCCCCAGCATTTT
TRBV28,TRBD1,few,TRBJ1-1,CASSRQGGHWEGANTEAFF,TGTGCCAGCAGCCGTCAGGGGGGACACTGGGAGGGTGCGAACACTGAAGCTTTCTTT
TRBV24-1,.,many,TRBJ1-2,CATRCSEGDYGYTF,TGTGCCACCAGGTGCTCCGAAGGTGACTATGGCTACACCTTC
TRBV5-5,.,many,TRBJ2-3,CASSLTVPLSTDTQYF,TGTGCCAGCAGCTTGACTGTGCCGCTTAGCACAGATACGCAGTATTTT
TRBV5-1,.,.,TRBJ2-1,CASSLVGGLNEQFF,TGCGCCAGCAGCTTGGTTGGGGGTCTCAATGAGCAGTTCTTC
TRBV4-1,.,many,TRBJ1-1,CASSIGGLGTEAFF,TGCGCCAGCAGTATAGGGGGGCTGGGCACTGAAGCTTTCTTT
TRBV12-3/TRBV12-4,TRBD1,few,TRBJ2-1,CASSLSDYRGPSSYNEQFF,TGTGCCAGCAGTTTATCTGATTACAGGGGTCCGAGCTCCTACAATGAGCAGTTCTTC
TRBV2,TRBD2,.,TRBJ2-2,CASSESLAGTGELFF,TGTGCCAGCAGTGAAAGCCTAGCGGGCACCGGGGAGCTGTTTTTT
TRBV28,.,many,TRBJ2-1,CASSLLNNEQFF,TGTGCCAGCAGTCTGTTAAACAATGAGCAGTTCTTC
TRBV24-1,TRBD2,few,TRBJ2-2,CATSPLAGGANTGELFF,TGTGCCACCAGTCCCTTAGCGGGAGGAGCGAACACCGGGGAGCTGTTTTTT
TRBV7-7,.,.,TRBJ2-2,CASSLALNPTGTSTGELFF,TGTGCCAGCAGCTTAGCCCTTAACCCAACCGGGACAAGCACCGGGGAGCTGTTTTTT
TRBV3-1,TRBD2,few,TRBJ2-1,CASSLGPWTSGNDNEQFF,TGTGCCAGCAGCCTAGGTCCATGGACTAGCGGGAATGACAATGAGCAGTTCTTC
TRBV28,TRBD2,.,TRBJ2-7,CASSSRTSAHEQYF,TGTGCCAGCAGTTCCAGGACTAGCGCCCACGAGCAGTACTTC
TRBV7-9,TRBD1,.,TRBJ1-4,CASSRTQGANEKLFF,TGTGCCAGCAGCAGGACTCAGGGGGCTAATGAAAAACTGTTTTTT
TRBV20-1,.,few,TRBJ2-2,CSTLAPNTGELFF,TGCAGTACACTAGCACCGAACACCGGGGAGCTGTTTTTT
TRBV10-3,TRBD2,few,TRBJ2-2,CAIRGLAGTGELFF,TGTGCCATCAGGGGACTAGCGGGGACCGGGGAGCTGTTTTTT
TRBV5-1,TRBD1,few,TRBJ2-1,CASSWRPGTGTEYNEQFF,TGCGCCAGCAGCTGGCGGCCCGGGACAGGGACCGAATACAATGAGCAGTTCTTC
TRBV24-1,.,many,TRBJ2-1,CATSELLDPEQFF,TGTGCCACCAGTGAATTACTAGATCCTGAGCAGTTCTTC
TRBV6-4,TRBD2,few,TRBJ2-1,CASSRLRMPGTSSPASSYNEQFF,TGTGCCAGCAGTCGGCTTCGTATGCCCGGGACTAGCAGCCCCGCGAGCTCCTACAATGAGCAGTTCTTC
TRBV27,.,.,TRBJ2-3,CASSFQGDKIITDTQYF,TGTGCCAGCAGTTTCCAGGGCGACAAGATTATCACAGATACGCAGTATTTT
TRBV2,.,.,TRBJ2-7,CASSEQTRRRYEQYF,TGTGCCAGCAGTGAACAGACTAGAAGGAGGTATGAACAGTACTTC
TRBV9,.,.,TRBJ2-1,CASSVVLSSSYNEQFF,TGTGCCAGCAGCGTAGTGTTGAGTTCGTCCTACAATGAGCAGTTCTTC
TRBV6-2/TRBV6-3,TRBD2,few,TRBJ2-7,CASSYSPGLAGANYEQYF,TGTGCCAGCAGTTACTCGCCGGGACTAGCGGGAGCCAACTACGAGCAGTACTTC
TRBV28,.,few,TRBJ2-2,CASSLSAAGRTGELFF,TGTGCCAGCAGTTTATCCGCGGCAGGTCGGACCGGGGAGCTGTTTTTT
TRBV6-5,TRBD2,few,TRBJ2-5,CASSNRAGHPQETQYF,TGTGCCAGCAGTAACCGAGCGGGGCACCCTCAAGAGACCCAGTACTTC
TRBV19,.,.,TRBJ2-4,CASSIGGGFFQNIQYF,TGTGCCAGTAGTATAGGGGGAGGCTTTTTTCAAAACATTCAGTACTTC
TRBV15,TRBD2,.,TRBJ2-2,CATRERGGKGELFF,TGTGCCACGAGGGAGCGGGGGGGGAAGGGGGAGCTGTTTTTT
TRBV18,.,.,TRBJ1-3,CASSPPRAGIGNTIYF,TGTGCCAGCTCACCACCGCGGGCAGGGATAGGAAACACCATATATTTT
TRBV14,.,.,TRBJ2-3,CASSQGTLASTDTQYF,TGTGCCAGCAGCCAAGGGACACTTGCTAGCACAGATACGCAGTATTTT
TRBV29-1,TRBD1,few,TRBJ2-7,CSGGQGRYEQYF,TGCAGCGGTGGACAGGGAAGGTACGAGCAGTACTTC
TRBV7-2,TRBD1,.,TRBJ2-1,CASSLAGTVAYNEQFF,TGTGCCAGCAGCTTAGCCGGGACAGTGGCCTACAATGAGCAGTTCTTC
TRBV11-2,TRBD1,.,TRBJ2-7,CASSPGQGREQYF,TGTGCCAGCAGCCCCGGACAGGGTCGCGAGCAGTACTTC